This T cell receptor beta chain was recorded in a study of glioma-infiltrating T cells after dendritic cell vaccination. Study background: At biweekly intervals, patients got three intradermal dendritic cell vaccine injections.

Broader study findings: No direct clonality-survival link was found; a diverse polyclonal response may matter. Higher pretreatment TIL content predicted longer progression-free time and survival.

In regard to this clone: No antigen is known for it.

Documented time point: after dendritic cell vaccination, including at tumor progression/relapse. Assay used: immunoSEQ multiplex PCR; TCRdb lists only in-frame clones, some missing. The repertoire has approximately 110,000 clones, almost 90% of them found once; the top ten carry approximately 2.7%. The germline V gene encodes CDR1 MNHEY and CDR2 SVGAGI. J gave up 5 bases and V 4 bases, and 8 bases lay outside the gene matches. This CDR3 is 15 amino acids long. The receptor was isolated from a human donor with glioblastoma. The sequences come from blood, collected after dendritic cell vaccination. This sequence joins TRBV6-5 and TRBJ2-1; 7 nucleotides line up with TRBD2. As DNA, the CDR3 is TGTGCCAGCAGTTTCAGCGGGATGGGCAACAATGAGCAGTTCTTC. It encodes CASSFSGMGNNEQFF.